These T cell receptor beta chains were read from a single sample in a study of memory CD4+ T cells and cytomegalovirus serostatus. The method was immunoSEQ multiplex PCR; TCRdb's version includes in-frame clones alone and lacks a portion of them. The sample has over 35,000 clones; around four fifths are singletons. Sequences were obtained from memory CD4+ T cells from blood. The receptors originated from an adult in good health and CMV-seronegative. The CDR3 runs from the conserved cysteine through the conserved F or W. The D gene is left open where the match is weak. Clone size is given for some rows only: seen once, a few or many times, or a class if the clone is expanded.

d_call clone_size j_call v_call cdr3_nt cdr3_aa
TRBD1 NA TRBJ1-1 TRBV18 TGTGCCAGCTCACCGGATTCAGGGGGGGCTTTCTTT CASSPDSGGAFF
TRBD1 NA TRBJ1-5 TRBV19 TGTGCCAGTAGTGTCGACGGACAGGTTGGCGATCAGCCCCAGCATTTT CASSVDGQVGDQPQHF
NA NA TRBJ2-7 TRBV2 TGTGCCAGCAGAGCCCTCCCGGTTTCCTCCTACGAGCAGTACTTC CASRALPVSSYEQYF
NA NA TRBJ2-2 TRBV11-1 TGTGCCAGCAGCTCCATTATGGGGGGGAACACCGGGGAGCTGTTTTTT CASSSIMGGNTGELFF
NA NA TRBJ1-5 TRBV6-6 TGTGCCAGCAGTGACTCCCCGGGACGGATCAATCAGCCCCAGCATTTT CASSDSPGRINQPQHF
NA once TRBJ1-2 TRBV7-9 TGTGCCAGCAGCACCGAAATTTATGGCTACACCTTC CASSTEIYGYTF
TRBD1 NA TRBJ1-1 TRBV11-1 TGTGCCAGCAGAGACCTCAGGGGGCACCCTGAAGCTTTCTTT CASRDLRGHPEAFF
NA NA TRBJ2-1 TRBV5-4 TGTGCCAGCAGCTTGGAGAGGGGGAGAGACAATGAGCAGTTCTTC CASSLERGRDNEQFF
NA NA TRBJ1-1 TRBV10-3 TGTGCCATCAGAATAGACAGCTCGGGCACTGAAGCTTTCTTT CAIRIDSSGTEAFF
NA few TRBJ1-5 TRBV2 TGTGCCAGCAGCCTCTATGGGGATCCCACTCAGCCCCAGCATTTT CASSLYGDPTQPQHF
NA NA TRBJ1-4 TRBV29-1 TGCAGCGTTGAGGGGTTTGGGCAGGGGCAGAATGGAATTGGAAAACTGTTTTTT CSVEGFGQGQNGIGKLFF
TRBD2 NA TRBJ2-3 TRBV6-9 TGTGCCAGCACCCAATCGGGCGCGGGGGGGCCCAACACAGATACGCAGTATTTT CASTQSGAGGPNTDTQYF
NA once TRBJ1-5 TRBV6-5 TGTGCCAGCAGCCGGGAGGGGGTAGGTCAGCCCCAGCATTTT CASSREGVGQPQHF
NA medium-sized TRBJ1-5 TRBV5-1 TGCGCCAGCAGCCCCCAGGAATCGCCAAGGGGAAATCAGCCCCAGCATTTT CASSPQESPRGNQPQHF
TRBD1 NA TRBJ2-7 TRBV11-2 TGTGCCAGCAGCCGATACCGGGACAGCTCCTACGAGCAGTACTTC CASSRYRDSSYEQYF
TRBD1 once TRBJ2-3 TRBV19 TGTGCCAGTCTTGAGACAGGGGGCACAGATACGCAGTATTTT CASLETGGTDTQYF
TRBD1 NA TRBJ1-3 TRBV18 TGTGCCAGCTCATCCACCGGGACAGGGGCTGGAAACACCATATATTTT CASSSTGTGAGNTIYF
TRBD2 NA TRBJ2-3 TRBV6-4 TGTGCCCGGACTAGCGGGGCCTCCACAGATACGCAGTATTTT CARTSGASTDTQYF
TRBD1 NA TRBJ1-1 TRBV19 TGTGCCAGTAGTATCCGACAGGGTTTGAACACTGAAGCTTTCTTT CASSIRQGLNTEAFF
TRBD1 NA TRBJ1-4 TRBV7-6 TGTGCCAGCAGCTTAGCCGGGACAGGGAGAGAAAAACTGTTTTTT CASSLAGTGREKLFF
TRBD1 NA TRBJ2-7 TRBV7-2 TGTGCCAGCAGCCCCCAGACAGGGGCGGGCGAGCAGTACTTC CASSPQTGAGEQYF
TRBD1 NA TRBJ1-6 TRBV18 TGTGCCAGCTCGCTTCAAACAGGGGGCGAAGGCTCACCCCTCCACTTT CASSLQTGGEGSPLHF
TRBD1 NA TRBJ2-5 TRBV19 TGTGCCAGTAGTACCCGACAGGGGATTGGAGAGACCCAGTACTTC CASSTRQGIGETQYF
TRBD2 few TRBJ2-1 TRBV4-1 TGCGCCAGCAGCCAAGGAAGGGCGCAGCGGGGGTTCGATGAGCAGTTCTTC CASSQGRAQRGFDEQFF
NA NA TRBJ2-7 TRBV4-1 TGCGCCAGCAGCAGATTTGGGGGGGGGCACTACGAGCAGTACTTC CASSRFGGGHYEQYF
NA once TRBJ2-5 TRBV5-1 TGCGCCAGCGGGGCAGGGCTACAAGAGACCCAGTACTTC CASGAGLQETQYF
TRBD1 few TRBJ2-7 TRBV27 TGTGCCAGCAGGCGACAGGGGGCTGCCTACGAGCAGTACTTC CASRRQGAAYEQYF
TRBD2 NA TRBJ2-1 TRBV7-2 TGTGCCAGCAGCCCGGAGCGGGAGGGGCGGGCCAATGAGCAGTTCTTC CASSPEREGRANEQFF
NA NA TRBJ1-2 TRBV6-5 TGTGCCAGCAGTCCCGGAGAAGGCCTTGGTATAGGGTACACCTTC CASSPGEGLGIGYTF
TRBD1 NA TRBJ2-7 TRBV11-1 TGTGCCAGCAGCCGAGGGACAGGGGTTGCCTACGAGCAGTACTTC CASSRGTGVAYEQYF
NA NA TRBJ1-1 TRBV7-3 TGTGCCAGCAGCCCTGGAACGAACACTGAAGCTTTCTTT CASSPGTNTEAFF
TRBD1 once TRBJ1-4 TRBV7-9 TGTGCCAGCAGCTCCGGGGACAGGAATGAAAAACTGTTTTTT CASSSGDRNEKLFF
NA NA TRBJ2-5 TRBV7-9 TGTGCCAGCAGCTTAGCCTGGGGGCAAGAGACCCAGTACTTC CASSLAWGQETQYF
NA few TRBJ1-1 TRBV28 TGTGCCAGCAACCGCTGGGGCACTGAAGCTTTCTTT CASNRWGTEAFF
NA NA TRBJ1-1 TRBV4-3 TGCGCCAGCAGCCAAGATAGGGGAAGGATGAACACTGAAGCTTTCTTT CASSQDRGRMNTEAFF
NA few TRBJ1-1 TRBV30 TGTGCCTGGAGCGCGGACCTGAACACTGAAGCTTTCTTT CAWSADLNTEAFF
NA few TRBJ2-7 TRBV5-1 TGCGCCAGCAGCTCACATGGGTACGAGCAGTACTTC CASSSHGYEQYF